This T cell receptor (beta chain) was recovered during a study of vaccination effects on CD4 cells after COVID-19. Comment on this clone: Its antigen is not identified.

Sequencing was performed with immunoSEQ multiplex PCR; in TCRdb, only in-frame clones are kept and a portion is missing. Of tens of thousands of clones listed, around 70% are singletons. The CDR3 extends over 15 amino acids. V trimming: 4 bases; J trimming: 8 bases; junction bases outside the gene matches: 10. Germline CDR1 and CDR2: SEHNR and FQNEAQ (reference sequence). Notes on the study in general: The study found that only 1 of 255 vaccine-induced clones from healthy vaccinees cross-reacted with common cold coronaviruses.

Pools of viral peptides were used by the ViraFEST assay to expand antigen-specific CD4+ T cells ahead of sequencing. Following 10 days of culture, CD4+ T cells were isolated. Vaccinees lacked prior SARS-CoV-2 infection and tested negative for nucleocapsid antibodies. Sequencing was performed on CD4+ T cells from PBMCs cultured with SARS-CoV-2 spike peptides, taken before COVID-19 vaccination. The clonotype originates from a human donor who received a COVID-19 vaccine. This chain links TRBV7-9 with TRBJ1-4; TRBD1 agrees at 7 bases. CDR3 sequence: CASSSAGGIREKLFF. DNA for the CDR3: TGTGCCAGCAGCTCCGCAGGGGGTATAAGGGAAAAACTGTTTTTT.